This entry is about one TCR beta chain. This CDR3 contains 15 residues. Germline V CDR1 and CDR2: LGHDT, YNNKEL (reference sequence). Trimming cost V 1 base and J 5 bases; bases outside gene matches: 5. TCR beta libraries were built with iRepertoire HTBI primers and Arm-PCR of CDR3 regions. TCRdb re-called the multiplex PCR reads through MiXCR, storing one row per CDR3 protein. The table records 550,000 to 600,000 distinct CDR3 sequences, about 15% of them present only once. This entry is derived from a study of regulatory T cells in long-lasting Graves disease. The time point denotes: newly diagnosed GD, antithyroid drugs for less than 3 months. The TCR library was made from RNA extracted from PBMCs. This sample was shared with a second study, whose subject was T cells in Graves' hyperthyroidism and ophthalmopathy.

The rearrangement links TRBV3-1 to TRBJ2-7, with 10 bases matching TRBD2. Sequences were derived from peripheral blood mononuclear cells (PBMCs), sampled at new diagnosis, from a patient treated with antithyroid drugs. This TCR came from a man aged 18 to 30 with Graves disease. The CDR3 sequence: CASSQVGLAGDEQYF. The DNA of the CDR3 is TGTGCCAGCAGCCAAGTAGGGCTAGCGGGAGACGAGCAGTACTTC.